This T cell receptor (beta chain) stems from a study of T-cell memory formation after mild COVID-19. Study summary: Among the donors, TCR clusters were largely specific to each donor.

The authors produced TCR alpha and TCR beta cDNA libraries with sample barcodes and UMIs by 5'RACE using constant-segment primers. A single record per CDR3 protein comes from TCRdb applying MiXCR to the 5' RACE reads. The sample shows more than 450,000 distinct CDR3 sequences, over 15% of them seen only once. V was pared by 3 bases and J by 5 bases, with 10 bases of the junction left unmatched. The CDR3 totals 17 residues. CDR1 is SGHTA and CDR2 is FQGNSA in the germline V gene. The study, taken as a whole, reports: CD4/CD8 balance characterized clones contracting day 15 to 85, and CD4+ skew characterized later expanders.

This clonotype was observed a few times. What it binds is unknown. This receptor was obtained from an adult woman who had mild COVID-19 (a few samples of this study predate the infection). Cell type and time point are not known. Source material: PBMCs or a T cell subset sorted from them (not recorded which). V is TRBV7-2 and J is TRBJ1-6; TRBD1 aligns across 7 bases. The CDR3 region is CASSLYLSGTDNSPLHF. In nucleotides, the CDR3 is TGTGCCAGCAGCTTGTATTTATCCGGGACAGATAATTCACCCCTCCACTTT.